The source of this TCR beta chain is a study of response to subunit inactivated influenza vaccine. Study-wide results and limits: It was the authors' suggestion that each seasonal influenza vaccination recruits few new T cells.

TCRdb itself ran the RT-PCR reads through MiXCR, one entry per CDR3 protein. Among around 250,000 distinct CDR3 sequences listed, 10% to 15% were seen once. In this sample, this clonotype turned up a few times. Its matching antigen is unknown. Sample: non-naive T cells sorted from PBMCs, taken around two weeks before vaccination. The receptor comes from a man aged 50 to 60 who received an inactivated influenza vaccine.

CDR3 nucleotides: TGTGCCAGCTCAAGAAACCAGGGGCGAGGGAACACTGAAGCTTTCTTT. As protein: CASSRNQGRGNTEAFF. This chain joins TRBV18 and TRBJ1-1, with D tentatively TRBD1 (6 bases). V lost 5 bases and J lost 1, with 17 bases in between. Germline CDR1 is KGHSH and CDR2 is LQKENI. The CDR3 is 16 residues long.